This T cell receptor (beta chain) was sequenced during a study of CXCR3-negative and CXCR3-positive naive CD8 T cells. Study-level points and caveats: Diversity proved comparably high across both naive subsets and much lower in memory CD8+ cells.

Germline CDR1 and CDR2: MNHEY and SVGEGT. This CDR3 spans 16 amino acids. Comment on this clonotype: Its matching antigen is unknown.

TRB cDNA was prepared as libraries by UMI-labeled 5' RACE. TCRdb reprocessed the 5' RACE reads, with one entry per CDR3 protein and no DNA. This sample's table has tens of thousands of distinct CDR3 sequences. Input material: memory CD8+ T cells from blood. The receptor comes from a human donor in good health. Some clones in this sample may be carry-over from other donors' samples. The chain has TRBV6-2 or TRBV6-3 and TRBJ2-5; lacking DNA, the TRBD2 call made by TCRdb goes unchecked. CDR3 protein: CASSIWTRGTQETQYF.